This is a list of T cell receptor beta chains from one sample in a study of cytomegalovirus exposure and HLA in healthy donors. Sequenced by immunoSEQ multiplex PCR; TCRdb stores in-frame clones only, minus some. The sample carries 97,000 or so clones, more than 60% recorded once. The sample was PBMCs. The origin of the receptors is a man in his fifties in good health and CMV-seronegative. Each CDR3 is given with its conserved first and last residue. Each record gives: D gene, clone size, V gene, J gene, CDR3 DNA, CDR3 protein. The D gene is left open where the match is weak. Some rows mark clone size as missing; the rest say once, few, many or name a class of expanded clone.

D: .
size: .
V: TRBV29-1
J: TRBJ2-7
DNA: TGCAGCGTGAGGGGGGACAGTTTTGGGGAGCAGTACTTC
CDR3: CSVRGDSFGEQYF

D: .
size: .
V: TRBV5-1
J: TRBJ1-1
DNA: TGCGCCAGCAGCTTGGCAGGGATGGAGAACACTGAAGCTTTCTTT
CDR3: CASSLAGMENTEAFF

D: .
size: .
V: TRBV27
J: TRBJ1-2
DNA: TGTGCCAGCAGTTCAGGGGATGGCTACACCTTC
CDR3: CASSSGDGYTF

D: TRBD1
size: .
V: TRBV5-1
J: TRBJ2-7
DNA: TGCGCCAGCAGCTCCTCGGGACAGGGATCCGAGCAGTACTTC
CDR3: CASSSSGQGSEQYF

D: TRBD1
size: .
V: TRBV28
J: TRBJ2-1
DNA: TGTGCCAGCAGTTTACCGGGACAGTATCACCTCACTGTGGGGAGCTCCTACAATGAGCAGTTCTTC
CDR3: CASSLPGQYHLTVGSSYNEQFF

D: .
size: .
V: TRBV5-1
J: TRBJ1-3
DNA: TGCGCCAGCAGCTTGTACAGGGGAAACACCATATATTTT
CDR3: CASSLYRGNTIYF

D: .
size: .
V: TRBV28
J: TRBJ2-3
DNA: TGTGCCAGCAGTTTGTTTATAGCGGACCCGTCGGGAGATACGCAGTATTTT
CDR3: CASSLFIADPSGDTQYF

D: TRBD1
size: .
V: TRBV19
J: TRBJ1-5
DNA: TGTGCCAGTAGCGACGGACAGGGGAATCAGCCCCAGCATTTT
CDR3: CASSDGQGNQPQHF

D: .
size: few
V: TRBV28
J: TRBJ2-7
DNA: TGTGCCAGCAGTTTAGAGGGATCCTCCTACGAGCAGTACTTC
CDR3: CASSLEGSSYEQYF

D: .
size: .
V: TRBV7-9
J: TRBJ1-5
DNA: TGTGCCAGCAGCTTAACGGGGGGGAGTCAGCCCCAGCATTTT
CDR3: CASSLTGGSQPQHF

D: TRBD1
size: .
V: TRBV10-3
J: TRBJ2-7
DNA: TGTGCCATCAGTGAATGGTCTGACAGGGGGCAGGGGCAGTACTTC
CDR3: CAISEWSDRGQGQYF

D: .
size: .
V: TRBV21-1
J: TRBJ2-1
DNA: TGTGCCAGCAGCCCCTGTTGCGCGGGAAAAGAGATCTACAATGAGCAGTTCTTC
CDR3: CASSPCCAGKEIYNEQFF

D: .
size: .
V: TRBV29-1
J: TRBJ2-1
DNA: TGCAGCGTTGGCGGCAATGAGCAGTTCTTC
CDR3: CSVGGNEQFF

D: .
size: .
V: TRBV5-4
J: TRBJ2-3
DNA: TGTGCCAGCAGCTTGGGTAGCCCAGTCCTTGCGGGGACAGATACGCAGTATTTT
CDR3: CASSLGSPVLAGTDTQYF

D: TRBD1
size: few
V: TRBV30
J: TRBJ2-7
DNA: TGTGCCTGGAGTGTTGGGACAGGGGGCGCGGTGCAGTACTTC
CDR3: CAWSVGTGGAVQYF

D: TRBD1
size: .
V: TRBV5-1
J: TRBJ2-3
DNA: TGCGCCAGCAGCGGGGAGGGGACAGGGATAGATACGCAGTATTTT
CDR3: CASSGEGTGIDTQYF

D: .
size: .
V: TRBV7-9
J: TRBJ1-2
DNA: TGTGCCAGCAGCTTAGAGCAGGGTCCCTATGGCTACACCTTC
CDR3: CASSLEQGPYGYTF

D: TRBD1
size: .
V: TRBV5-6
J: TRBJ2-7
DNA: TGTGCCAGCAGCTTTGATATTCGGGACAGACTGACCTACGAGCAGTACTTC
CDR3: CASSFDIRDRLTYEQYF

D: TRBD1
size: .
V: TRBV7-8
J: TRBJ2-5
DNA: TGTGCCAGCAGCGAACGAAACCGGGACAGGGGTAAAGAGACCCAGTACTTC
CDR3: CASSERNRDRGKETQYF